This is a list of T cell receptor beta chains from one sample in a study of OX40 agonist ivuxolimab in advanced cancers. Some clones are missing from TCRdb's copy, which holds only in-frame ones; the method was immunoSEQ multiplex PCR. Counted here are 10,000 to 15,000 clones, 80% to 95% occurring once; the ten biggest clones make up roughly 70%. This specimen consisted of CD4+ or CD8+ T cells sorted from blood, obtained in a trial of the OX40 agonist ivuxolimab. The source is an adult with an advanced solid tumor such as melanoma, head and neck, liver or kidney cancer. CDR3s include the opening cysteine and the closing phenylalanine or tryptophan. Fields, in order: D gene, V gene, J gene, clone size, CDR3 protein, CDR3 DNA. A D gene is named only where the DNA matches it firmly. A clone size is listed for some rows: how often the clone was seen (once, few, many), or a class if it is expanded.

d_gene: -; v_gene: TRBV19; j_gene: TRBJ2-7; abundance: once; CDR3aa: CASSSQESYEQYF; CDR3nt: TGTGCCAGTAGCTCACAGGAATCCTACGAGCAGTACTTC
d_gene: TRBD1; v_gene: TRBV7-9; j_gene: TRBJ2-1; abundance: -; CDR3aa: CASSPWRTGTYRFF; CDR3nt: TGTGCCAGCAGCCCTTGGCGGACAGGCACTTATCGGTTCTTC
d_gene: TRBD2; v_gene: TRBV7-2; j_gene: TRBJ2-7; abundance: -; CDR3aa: CASSSGTSGAYEQYF; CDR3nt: TGTGCCAGCAGCTCGGGGACTAGCGGGGCCTACGAGCAGTACTTC
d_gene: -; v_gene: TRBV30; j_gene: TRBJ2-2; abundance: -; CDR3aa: CAWSSGHYTGELFF; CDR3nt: TGTGCCTGGAGTTCGGGACACTACACCGGGGAGCTGTTTTTT
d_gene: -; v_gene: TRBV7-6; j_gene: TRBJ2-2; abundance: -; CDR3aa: CASIDYVAGDNTGELFF; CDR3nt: TGTGCCAGCATCGATTACGTGGCAGGCGATAACACCGGGGAGCTGTTTTTT
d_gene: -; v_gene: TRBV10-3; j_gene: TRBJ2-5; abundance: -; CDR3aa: CATSQRGERQETQYF; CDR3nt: TGTGCCACCAGCCAAAGGGGGGAACGGCAAGAGACCCAGTACTTC
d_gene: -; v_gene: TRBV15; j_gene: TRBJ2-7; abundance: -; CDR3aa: CATSRDDRAYEQYF; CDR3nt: TGTGCCACCAGCAGAGATGACCGAGCCTACGAGCAGTACTTC
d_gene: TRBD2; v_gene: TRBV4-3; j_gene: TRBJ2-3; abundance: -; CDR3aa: CASSQGTSGGTDTQYF; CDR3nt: TGCGCCAGCAGCCAAGGGACTAGCGGGGGGACAGATACGCAGTATTTT
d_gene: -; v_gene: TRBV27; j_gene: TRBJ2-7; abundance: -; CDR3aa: CASSLGHRYEQYF; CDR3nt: TGTGCCAGCAGTTTAGGCCACAGGTACGAGCAGTACTTC
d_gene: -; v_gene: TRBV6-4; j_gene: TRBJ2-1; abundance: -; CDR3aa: CASSESENEQFF; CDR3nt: TGTGCCAGCAGTGAAAGTGAGAATGAGCAGTTCTTC
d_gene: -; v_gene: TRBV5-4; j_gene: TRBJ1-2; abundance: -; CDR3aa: CASAPGIQHGYTF; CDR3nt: TGTGCCAGCGCCCCAGGGATTCAACATGGCTACACCTTC
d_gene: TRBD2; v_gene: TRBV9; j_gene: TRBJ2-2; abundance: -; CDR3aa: CASSVVLAGGRIGELFF; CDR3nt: TGTGCCAGCAGCGTTGTCCTAGCGGGAGGGCGAATCGGGGAGCTGTTTTTT
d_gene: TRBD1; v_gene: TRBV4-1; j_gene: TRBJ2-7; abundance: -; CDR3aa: CASSQVGTGAIAYEQYF; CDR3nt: TGCGCCAGCAGCCAAGTAGGGACAGGGGCTATAGCCTACGAGCAGTACTTC
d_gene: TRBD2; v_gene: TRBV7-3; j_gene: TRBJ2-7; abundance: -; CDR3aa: CASSLGIAGEGYEQYF; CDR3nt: TGTGCCAGCAGCCTAGGAATAGCGGGAGAAGGCTACGAGCAGTACTTC
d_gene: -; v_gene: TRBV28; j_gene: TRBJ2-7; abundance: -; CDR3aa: CASTFRTEGIYEQYF; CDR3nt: TGTGCCAGCACCTTCCGGACCGAGGGGATCTACGAGCAGTACTTC
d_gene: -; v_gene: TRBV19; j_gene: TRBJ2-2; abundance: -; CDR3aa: CASSIVWPSTNTGELFF; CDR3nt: TGTGCCAGTAGTATAGTGTGGCCAAGTACAAACACCGGGGAGCTGTTTTTT
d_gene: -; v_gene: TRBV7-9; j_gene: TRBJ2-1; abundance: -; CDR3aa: CASSNALGHSYNEQFF; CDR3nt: TGTGCCAGCAGCAATGCGTTAGGTCACTCCTACAATGAGCAGTTCTTC
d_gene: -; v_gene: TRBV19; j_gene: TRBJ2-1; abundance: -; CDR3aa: CASSMLASRGNEQFF; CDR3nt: TGTGCCAGTAGTATGCTTGCTAGTAGGGGCAATGAGCAGTTCTTC
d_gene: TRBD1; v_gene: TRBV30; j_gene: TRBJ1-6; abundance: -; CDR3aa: CAWSEGQGTPLHF; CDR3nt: TGTGCCTGGAGTGAGGGACAGGGAACACCCCTCCACTTT
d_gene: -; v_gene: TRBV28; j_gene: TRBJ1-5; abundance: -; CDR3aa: CASSLFSPQHF; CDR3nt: TGTGCCAGCAGTTTATTTTCGCCCCAGCATTTT
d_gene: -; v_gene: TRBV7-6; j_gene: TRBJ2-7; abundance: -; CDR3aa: CASSLETGAGDEQYF; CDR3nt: TGTGCCAGCAGCTTAGAGACGGGGGCTGGGGACGAGCAGTACTTC
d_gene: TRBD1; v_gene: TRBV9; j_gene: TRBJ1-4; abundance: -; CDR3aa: CASSQTGVNEKLFF; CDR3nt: TGTGCCAGCAGCCAAACAGGGGTTAATGAAAAACTGTTTTTT
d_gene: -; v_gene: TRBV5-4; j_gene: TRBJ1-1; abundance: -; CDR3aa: CASSLGTGPAEAFF; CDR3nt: TGTGCCAGCAGCTTGGGTACAGGGCCTGCTGAAGCTTTCTTT
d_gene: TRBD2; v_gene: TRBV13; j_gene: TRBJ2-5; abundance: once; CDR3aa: CASSRMSGGGETQYF; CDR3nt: TGTGCCAGCAGCCGCATGTCGGGAGGAGGGGAGACCCAGTACTTC
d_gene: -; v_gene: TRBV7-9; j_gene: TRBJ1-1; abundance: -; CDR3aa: CASSLQGLNTEAFF; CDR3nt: TGTGCCAGCAGCTTACAGGGTTTGAACACTGAAGCTTTCTTT
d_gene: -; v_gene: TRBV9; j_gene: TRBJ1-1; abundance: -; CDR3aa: CASSVGGREAFF; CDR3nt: TGTGCCAGCAGCGTAGGTGGGAGAGAAGCTTTCTTT
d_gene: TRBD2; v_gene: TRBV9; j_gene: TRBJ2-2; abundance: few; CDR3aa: CASSVSGGADGELFF; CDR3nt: TGTGCCAGCAGCGTTAGCGGGGGGGCCGACGGGGAGCTGTTTTTT
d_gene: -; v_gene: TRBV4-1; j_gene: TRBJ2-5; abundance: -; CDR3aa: CASSQDFFTDGGRVAQYF; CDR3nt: TGCGCCAGCAGCCAAGATTTTTTTACCGACGGGGGGCGGGTGGCCCAGTACTTC
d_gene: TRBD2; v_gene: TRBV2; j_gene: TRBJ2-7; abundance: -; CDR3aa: CASSGTSGPTYEQYF; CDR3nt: TGTGCCAGCAGTGGGACTAGCGGGCCGACCTACGAGCAGTACTTC
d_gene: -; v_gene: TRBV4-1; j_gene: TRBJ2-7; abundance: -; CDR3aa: CASSQVPGQPLYF; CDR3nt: TGCGCCAGCAGCCAAGTACCCGGTCAGCCATTGTACTTC
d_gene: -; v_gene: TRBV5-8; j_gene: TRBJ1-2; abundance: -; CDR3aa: CASSFVHPGNYGYTF; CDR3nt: TGTGCCAGCAGCTTTGTACACCCCGGCAACTATGGCTACACCTTC
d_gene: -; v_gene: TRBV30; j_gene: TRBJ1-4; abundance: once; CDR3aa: CAWSGSLRTNEKLFF; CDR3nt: TGTGCCTGGAGTGGGAGCCTCAGAACTAATGAAAAACTGTTTTTT
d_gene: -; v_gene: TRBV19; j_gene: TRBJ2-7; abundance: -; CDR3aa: CASSRGQGTEQYF; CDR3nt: TGTGCCAGTAGTAGAGGGCAGGGGACCGAGCAGTACTTC